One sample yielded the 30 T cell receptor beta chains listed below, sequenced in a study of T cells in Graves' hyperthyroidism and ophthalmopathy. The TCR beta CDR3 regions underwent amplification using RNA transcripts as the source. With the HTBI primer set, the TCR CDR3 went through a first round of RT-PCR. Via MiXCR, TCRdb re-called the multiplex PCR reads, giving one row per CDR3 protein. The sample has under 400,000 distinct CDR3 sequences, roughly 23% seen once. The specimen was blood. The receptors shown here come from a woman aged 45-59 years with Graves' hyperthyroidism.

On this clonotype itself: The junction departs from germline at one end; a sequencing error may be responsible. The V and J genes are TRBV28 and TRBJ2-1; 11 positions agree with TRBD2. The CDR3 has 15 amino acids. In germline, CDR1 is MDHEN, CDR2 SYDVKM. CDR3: CASQDSGGAGNGQFF. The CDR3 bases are TGTGCCAGCCAGGATAGCGGGGGGGCCGGCAATGGGCAGTTCTTC.

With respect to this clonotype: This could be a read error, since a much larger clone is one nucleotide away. The CDR3 sequence is CASSLRGGGSGAFF. CDR3 bases: TGTGCCAGCAGTCTCCGAGGGGGGGGGAGTGGAGCTTTCTTT. The V and J genes are TRBV6-1 and TRBJ2-2; weak D call: TRBD1 (6 bases). The DNA end lines up better with TRBJ1-1; the J call may be wrong. Germline V gene sequence: CDR1 MNHNS, CDR2 SASEGT. CDR3 length equals 14 residues.

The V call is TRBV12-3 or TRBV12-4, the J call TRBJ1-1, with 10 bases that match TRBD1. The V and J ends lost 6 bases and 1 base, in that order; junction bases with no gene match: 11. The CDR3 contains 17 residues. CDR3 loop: CASRGPGQGIQNTEAFF. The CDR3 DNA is TGTGCCAGCAGGGGTCCGGGACAGGGGATACAGAACACTGAAGCTTTCTTT.

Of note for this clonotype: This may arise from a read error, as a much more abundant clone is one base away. In DNA form, the CDR3 reads TGCAGTGCTAGAGTGGGCGCTAGCGGGAGCACCTACGGGCAGTACTTC. Protein sequence: CSARVGASGSTYGQYF. The rearrangement joins TRBV20-1 to TRBJ2-7, with 10 bases aligning to TRBD2. Germline CDR1 is DFQATT and CDR2 is SNEGSKA (reference sequence). The CDR3 spans 16 residues.

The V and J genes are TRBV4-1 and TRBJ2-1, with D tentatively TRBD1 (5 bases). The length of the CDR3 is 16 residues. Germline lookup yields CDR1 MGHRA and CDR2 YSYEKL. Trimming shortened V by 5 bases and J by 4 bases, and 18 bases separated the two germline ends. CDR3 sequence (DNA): TGCGCCAGCAGCAGACAGCTCTCTGCCCTGTACAATGAGCAGTTCTTC. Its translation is CASSRQLSALYNEQFF.

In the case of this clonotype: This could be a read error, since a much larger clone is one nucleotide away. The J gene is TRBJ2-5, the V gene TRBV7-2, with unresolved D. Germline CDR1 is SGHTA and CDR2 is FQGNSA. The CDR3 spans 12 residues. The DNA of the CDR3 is TGTGTCAGCAGCTCGTACCAAGAGACCCAGTACTTC. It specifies CVSSSYQETQYF.

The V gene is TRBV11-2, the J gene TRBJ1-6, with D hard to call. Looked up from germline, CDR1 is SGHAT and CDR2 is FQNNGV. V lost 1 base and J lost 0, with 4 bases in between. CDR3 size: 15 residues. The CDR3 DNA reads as TGTGCCAGCAGCTTAGCGAGCTCCTATAATTCACCCCTCCACTTT. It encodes CASSLASSYNSPLHF.

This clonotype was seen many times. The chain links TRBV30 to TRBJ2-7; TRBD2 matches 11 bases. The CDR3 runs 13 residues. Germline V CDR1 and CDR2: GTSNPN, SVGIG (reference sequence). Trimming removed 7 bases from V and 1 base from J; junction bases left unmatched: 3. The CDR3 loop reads CALIAGGSYEQYF. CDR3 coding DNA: TGTGCCTTGATAGCGGGAGGGTCCTACGAGCAGTACTTC.

CDR3 loop: CASSERLAGGHIQYF. The CDR3 DNA reads as TGTGCCAGCAGTGAAAGACTAGCGGGGGGTCACATTCAGTACTTC. The chain joins TRBV2 to TRBJ2-4, with TRBD2 identical over 13 bases. CDR1 is SNHLY, CDR2 FYNNEI, per germline. The CDR3 sequence is 15 residues long. V shed 2 bases and J 8 bases; nucleotides not matched to a gene: 3.

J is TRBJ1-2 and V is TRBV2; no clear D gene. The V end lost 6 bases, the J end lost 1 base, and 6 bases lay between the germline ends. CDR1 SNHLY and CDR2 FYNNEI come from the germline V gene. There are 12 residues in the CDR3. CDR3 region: CASSSLNYGYTF. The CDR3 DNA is TGTGCCAGCAGCAGTCTTAACTATGGCTACACCTTC.

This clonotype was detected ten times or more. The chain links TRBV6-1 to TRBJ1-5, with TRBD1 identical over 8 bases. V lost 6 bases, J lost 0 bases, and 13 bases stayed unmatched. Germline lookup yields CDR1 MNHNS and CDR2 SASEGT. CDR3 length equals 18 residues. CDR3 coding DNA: TGTGCCAGCAGGAAACTGGACAGGGCCTTCGGTAGCAATCAGCCCCAGCATTTT. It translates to CASRKLDRAFGSNQPQHF.

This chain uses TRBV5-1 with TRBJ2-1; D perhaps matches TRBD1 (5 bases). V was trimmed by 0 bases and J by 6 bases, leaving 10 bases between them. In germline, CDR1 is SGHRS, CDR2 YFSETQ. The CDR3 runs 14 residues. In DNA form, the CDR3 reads TGCGCCAGCAGCTTGGGACAGACCATCAATGAGCAGTTCTTC. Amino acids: CASSLGQTINEQFF.

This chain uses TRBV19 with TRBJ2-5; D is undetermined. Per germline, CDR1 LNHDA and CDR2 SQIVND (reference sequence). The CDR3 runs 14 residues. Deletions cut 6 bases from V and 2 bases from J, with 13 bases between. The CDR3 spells CASSDFPNQETQYF. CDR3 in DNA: TGTGCCAGTAGCGATTTCCCCAATCAAGAGACCCAGTACTTC.

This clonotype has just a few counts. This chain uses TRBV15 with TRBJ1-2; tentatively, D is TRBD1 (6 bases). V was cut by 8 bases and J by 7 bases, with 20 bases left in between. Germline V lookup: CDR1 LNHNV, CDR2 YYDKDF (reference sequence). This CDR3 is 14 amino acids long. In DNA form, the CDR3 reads TGTGCCACCTCCTCTGAGGGGGTTTTAAGTGGCTACACCTTC. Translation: CATSSEGVLSGYTF.

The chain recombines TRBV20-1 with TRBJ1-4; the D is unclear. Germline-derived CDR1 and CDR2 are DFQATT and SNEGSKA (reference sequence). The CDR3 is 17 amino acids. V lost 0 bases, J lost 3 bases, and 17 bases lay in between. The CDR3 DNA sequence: TGCAGTGCTAGAGATGTTTTACGATCCCGATCTAATGAAAAACTGTTTTTT. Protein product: CSARDVLRSRSNEKLFF.

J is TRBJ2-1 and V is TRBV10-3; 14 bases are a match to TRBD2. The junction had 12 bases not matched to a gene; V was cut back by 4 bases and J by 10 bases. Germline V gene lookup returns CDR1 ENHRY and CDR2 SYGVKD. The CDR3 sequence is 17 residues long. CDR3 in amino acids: CAISVSKTSGGAWEQFF. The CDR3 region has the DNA TGTGCCATCAGTGTATCCAAGACTAGCGGGGGGGCCTGGGAGCAGTTCTTC.

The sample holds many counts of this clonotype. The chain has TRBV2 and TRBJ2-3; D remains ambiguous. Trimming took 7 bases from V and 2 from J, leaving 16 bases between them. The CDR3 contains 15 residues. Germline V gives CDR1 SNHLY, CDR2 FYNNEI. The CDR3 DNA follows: TGTGCCAGCAATCAACAAGGAACGACCACAGATACGCAGTATTTT. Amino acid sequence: CASNQQGTTTDTQYF. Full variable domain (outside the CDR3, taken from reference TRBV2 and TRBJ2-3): EPEVTQTPSHQVTQMGQEVILRCVPISNHLYFYWYRQILGQKVEFLVSFYNNEISEKSEIFDDQFSVERPDGSNFTLKIRSTKLEDSAMYFCASNQQGTTTDTQYFGPGTRLTVL.

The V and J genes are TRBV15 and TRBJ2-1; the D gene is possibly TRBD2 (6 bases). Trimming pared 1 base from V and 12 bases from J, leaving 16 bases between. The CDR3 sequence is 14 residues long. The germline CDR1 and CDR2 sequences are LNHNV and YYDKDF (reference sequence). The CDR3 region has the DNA TGTGCCACCAGCAGAGGAGGAGAGGAAGCGGGGCAGTTCTTC. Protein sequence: CATSRGGEEAGQFF. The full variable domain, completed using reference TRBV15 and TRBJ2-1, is DAMVIQNPRYQVTQFGKPVTLSCSQTLNHNVMYWYQQKSSQAPKLLFHYYDKDFNNEADTPDNFQSRRPNTSFCFLDIRSPGLGDTAMYLCATSRGGEEAGQFFGPGTRLTVL.

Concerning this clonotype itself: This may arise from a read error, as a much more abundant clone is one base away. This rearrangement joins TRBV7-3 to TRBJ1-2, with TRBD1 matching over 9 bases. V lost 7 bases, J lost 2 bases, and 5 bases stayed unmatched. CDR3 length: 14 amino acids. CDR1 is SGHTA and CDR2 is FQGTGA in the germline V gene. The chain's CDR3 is CASNSGQGNYGYTF. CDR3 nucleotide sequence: TGTGCCAGCAACTCGGGACAGGGAAACTATGGCTACACCTTC.

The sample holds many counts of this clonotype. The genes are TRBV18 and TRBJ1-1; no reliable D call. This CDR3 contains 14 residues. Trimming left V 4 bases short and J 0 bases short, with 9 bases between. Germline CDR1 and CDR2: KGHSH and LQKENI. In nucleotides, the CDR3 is TGTGCCAGCTCACTAGGGAATTTGAACACTGAAGCTTTCTTT. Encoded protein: CASSLGNLNTEAFF. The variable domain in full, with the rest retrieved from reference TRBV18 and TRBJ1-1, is NAGVMQNPRHLVRRRGQEARLRCSPMKGHSHVYWYRQLPEEGLKFMVYLQKENIIDESGMPKERFSAEFPKEGPSILRIQQVVRGDSAAYFCASSLGNLNTEAFFGQGTRLTVV.

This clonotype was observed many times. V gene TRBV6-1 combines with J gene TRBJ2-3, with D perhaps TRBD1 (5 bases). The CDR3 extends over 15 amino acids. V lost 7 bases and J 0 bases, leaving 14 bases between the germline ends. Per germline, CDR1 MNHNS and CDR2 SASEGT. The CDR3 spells CASNRPTGSTDTQYF. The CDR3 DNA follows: TGTGCCAGCAATAGACCTACAGGAAGCACAGATACGCAGTATTTT.

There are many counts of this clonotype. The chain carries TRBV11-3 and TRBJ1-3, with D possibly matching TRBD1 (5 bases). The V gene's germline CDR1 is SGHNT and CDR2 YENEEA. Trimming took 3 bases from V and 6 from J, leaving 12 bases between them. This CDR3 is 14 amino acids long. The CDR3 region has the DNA TGTGCCAGCAGCTTCCAAGGGGCGAAAAACACCATATATTTT. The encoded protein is CASSFQGAKNTIYF.

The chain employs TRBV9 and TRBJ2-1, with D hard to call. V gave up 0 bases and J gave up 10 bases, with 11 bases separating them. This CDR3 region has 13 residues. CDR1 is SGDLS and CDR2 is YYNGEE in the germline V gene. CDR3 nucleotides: TGTGCCAGCAGCGTAGGGACGGGCCGAGAGCAGTTCTTC. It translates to CASSVGTGREQFF.

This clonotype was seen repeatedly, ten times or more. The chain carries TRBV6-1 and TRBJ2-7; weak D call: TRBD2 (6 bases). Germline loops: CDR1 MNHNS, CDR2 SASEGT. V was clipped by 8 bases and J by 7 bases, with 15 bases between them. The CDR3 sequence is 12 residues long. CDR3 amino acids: CASQTGVKEQYF. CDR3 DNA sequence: TGTGCCAGCCAGACGGGAGTAAAAGAGCAGTACTTC.

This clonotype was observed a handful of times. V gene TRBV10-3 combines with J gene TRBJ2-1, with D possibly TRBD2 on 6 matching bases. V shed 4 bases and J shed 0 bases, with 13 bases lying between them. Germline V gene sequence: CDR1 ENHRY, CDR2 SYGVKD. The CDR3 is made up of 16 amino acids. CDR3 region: CAISGSIGSSYNEQFF. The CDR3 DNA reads TGTGCCATCAGTGGATCGATCGGGAGCTCCTACAATGAGCAGTTCTTC.

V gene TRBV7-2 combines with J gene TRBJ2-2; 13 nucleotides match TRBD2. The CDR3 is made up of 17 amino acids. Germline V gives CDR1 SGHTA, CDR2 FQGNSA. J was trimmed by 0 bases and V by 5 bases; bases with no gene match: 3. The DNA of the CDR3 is TGTGCCAGCAGCCACACTAGCGGGGGGGCGAACACCGGGGAGCTGTTTTTT. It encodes CASSHTSGGANTGELFF.

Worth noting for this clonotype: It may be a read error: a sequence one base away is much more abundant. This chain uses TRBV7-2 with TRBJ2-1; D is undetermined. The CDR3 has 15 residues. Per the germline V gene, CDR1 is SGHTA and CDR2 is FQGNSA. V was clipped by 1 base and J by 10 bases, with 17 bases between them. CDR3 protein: CASSLDPATFYEQFF. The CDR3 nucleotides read TGTGCCAGCAGCTTAGATCCCGCGACCTTCTACGAGCAGTTCTTC.

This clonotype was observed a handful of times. Here the CDR3 reads CASSEKPIAGHTDTQYF. The DNA of the CDR3 is TGTGCCAGCAGTGAAAAGCCGATAGCGGGCCACACAGATACGCAGTATTTT. This sequence joins TRBV6-1 and TRBJ2-3; 7 nucleotides line up with TRBD2. The CDR3 covers 17 residues. Looked up from germline, CDR1 is MNHNS and CDR2 is SASEGT. V shed 2 bases and J 2 bases; nucleotides not matched to a gene: 10.

The CDR3 loop reads CASSFFPDRGGTGELFF. The CDR3 DNA follows: TGTGCCAGCAGTTTTTTCCCGGACAGGGGCGGCACCGGGGAGCTGTTTTTT. The chain has TRBV28 and TRBJ2-2; 9 nucleotides line up with TRBD1. Per germline, CDR1 MDHEN and CDR2 SYDVKM. The length of the CDR3 is 17 residues. The V gene end was trimmed by 3 bases and the J gene end by 4 bases; junction bases not matched to a gene: 9.

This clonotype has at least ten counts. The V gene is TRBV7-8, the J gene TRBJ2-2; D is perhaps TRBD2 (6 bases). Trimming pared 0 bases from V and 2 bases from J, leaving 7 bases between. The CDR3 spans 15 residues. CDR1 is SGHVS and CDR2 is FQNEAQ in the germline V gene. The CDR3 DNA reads TGTGCCAGCAGCTTAGCGGACTACAACACCGGGGAGCTGTTTTTT. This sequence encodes CASSLADYNTGELFF.